The rows below give T cell receptor beta chains drawn from one sample of a study of Graves' ophthalmopathy and Graves' hyperthyroidism. TCRdb processed the multiplex PCR reads anew with MiXCR; each CDR3 protein has one entry. In the table there are about 1.2 million distinct CDR3 sequences, around a third of which are singletons. The source material was peripheral blood or thyroid tissue (not recorded which). The receptors were gathered from an adult man with Graves' hyperthyroidism. Each CDR3 is given with its conserved first and last residue. The D gene is left open where the match is weak. Not every row has a clone size; where given, it reads once, few, many or a size class.

clone_size: NA; j_call: TRBJ2-5; d_call: TRBD2; v_call: TRBV20-1; cdr3_nt: TGCAGTGCTAGAGATAGCGGGAGGGTAGAGACCCAGTACTTC; cdr3_aa: CSARDSGRVETQYF
clone_size: NA; j_call: TRBJ2-5; d_call: NA; v_call: TRBV24-1; cdr3_nt: TGTGCCACCAGTGACGGTTCGCAGCCCCAGTACTTC; cdr3_aa: CATSDGSQPQYF
clone_size: NA; j_call: TRBJ2-6; d_call: NA; v_call: TRBV10-3; cdr3_nt: TGTGCCATCAGTGAGGGAGCTGGGGCCAACGTCCTGACTTTC; cdr3_aa: CAISEGAGANVLTF
clone_size: NA; j_call: TRBJ1-2; d_call: NA; v_call: TRBV20-1; cdr3_nt: TGCAGTGCCAACCCCGGCAACTATGGCTACACCTTC; cdr3_aa: CSANPGNYGYTF
clone_size: NA; j_call: TRBJ1-2; d_call: TRBD1; v_call: TRBV15; cdr3_nt: TGTGCCACCAGCAGCATCCCGGGACAGGGCTTTCTTGGCTACACCTTC; cdr3_aa: CATSSIPGQGFLGYTF
clone_size: few; j_call: TRBJ2-2; d_call: NA; v_call: TRBV11-3; cdr3_nt: TGTGCCAGCGGACCGGAGCCCGGGGAGCTGTTTTTT; cdr3_aa: CASGPEPGELFF
clone_size: NA; j_call: TRBJ2-7; d_call: TRBD2; v_call: TRBV27; cdr3_nt: TGTGCCAGCAGCTTAGAAAGCGGGGCCTACGAGCAGTACTTC; cdr3_aa: CASSLESGAYEQYF
clone_size: many; j_call: TRBJ1-2; d_call: NA; v_call: TRBV7-8; cdr3_nt: TGTGCCAGCAGCCGTAGGGGGGAAGGTGGCTACACCTTC; cdr3_aa: CASSRRGEGGYTF
clone_size: NA; j_call: TRBJ1-2; d_call: NA; v_call: TRBV9; cdr3_nt: TGTGCCAGCAGCGTAGCTAGGCCGGGCGGCTACACCTTC; cdr3_aa: CASSVARPGGYTF
clone_size: few; j_call: TRBJ1-1; d_call: NA; v_call: TRBV28; cdr3_nt: TGTGCCAGCAAAATCACCGGGACAACCTACACTGAAGCTTTCTTT; cdr3_aa: CASKITGTTYTEAFF
clone_size: NA; j_call: TRBJ2-5; d_call: NA; v_call: TRBV6-5; cdr3_nt: TGTGCCAGCAGCCGGGAGCGACGGGAGCAGCAGACCCAGTACTTC; cdr3_aa: CASSRERREQQTQYF
clone_size: many; j_call: TRBJ1-4; d_call: NA; v_call: TRBV19; cdr3_nt: TGTGCCAGTAGTAGTCAGAGAAATGAAAAACTGTTTTTT; cdr3_aa: CASSSQRNEKLFF
clone_size: few; j_call: TRBJ2-5; d_call: TRBD2; v_call: TRBV7-8; cdr3_nt: TGTGCCAGCAGCTTAGCCCGCCGACTAGCTGGAGAGACCCAGTACTTC; cdr3_aa: CASSLARRLAGETQYF
clone_size: many; j_call: TRBJ1-1; d_call: NA; v_call: TRBV7-6; cdr3_nt: TGTGCCAGCAAGGGATCCTCGAACACTGAAGCTTTCTTT; cdr3_aa: CASKGSSNTEAFF
clone_size: many; j_call: TRBJ2-7; d_call: TRBD1; v_call: TRBV5-1; cdr3_nt: TGCGCCAGCCGAGGACGATCAGGGGGCGACGAGCAGTACTTC; cdr3_aa: CASRGRSGGDEQYF
clone_size: few; j_call: TRBJ2-7; d_call: NA; v_call: TRBV19; cdr3_nt: TGTGCCAGTAGCACCGGGGGTAACGGGTACGAGCAGTACTTC; cdr3_aa: CASSTGGNGYEQYF
clone_size: NA; j_call: TRBJ2-2; d_call: TRBD1; v_call: TRBV9; cdr3_nt: TGTGCCAGCAGCGTAGTAAAGGGACAGGGGGCGAACACCGGGGAGCTGTTTTTT; cdr3_aa: CASSVVKGQGANTGELFF
clone_size: NA; j_call: TRBJ1-2; d_call: NA; v_call: TRBV20-1; cdr3_nt: TGCAGTGCTAGAGAGGCGACGGCAACCCTTAACTATGGCTACACCTTC; cdr3_aa: CSAREATATLNYGYTF
clone_size: few; j_call: TRBJ1-1; d_call: NA; v_call: TRBV12-3/TRBV12-4; cdr3_nt: TGTGCCAGCAGTTTTAGGGTGACGGCTTTCTTT; cdr3_aa: CASSFRVTAFF
clone_size: NA; j_call: TRBJ1-5; d_call: NA; v_call: TRBV20-1; cdr3_nt: TGCAGTGCTAGAGTGCGGGAGGCTCAGCCCCAGCATTTT; cdr3_aa: CSARVREAQPQHF
clone_size: few; j_call: TRBJ1-5; d_call: TRBD1; v_call: TRBV6-2/TRBV6-3; cdr3_nt: TGTGCCGAAGACAGGGCCAATCAGCCCCAGCATTTT; cdr3_aa: CAEDRANQPQHF
clone_size: many; j_call: TRBJ2-5; d_call: NA; v_call: TRBV9; cdr3_nt: TGTGCCAGCAGACGGGCGGGTCACTTC; cdr3_aa: CASRRAGHF